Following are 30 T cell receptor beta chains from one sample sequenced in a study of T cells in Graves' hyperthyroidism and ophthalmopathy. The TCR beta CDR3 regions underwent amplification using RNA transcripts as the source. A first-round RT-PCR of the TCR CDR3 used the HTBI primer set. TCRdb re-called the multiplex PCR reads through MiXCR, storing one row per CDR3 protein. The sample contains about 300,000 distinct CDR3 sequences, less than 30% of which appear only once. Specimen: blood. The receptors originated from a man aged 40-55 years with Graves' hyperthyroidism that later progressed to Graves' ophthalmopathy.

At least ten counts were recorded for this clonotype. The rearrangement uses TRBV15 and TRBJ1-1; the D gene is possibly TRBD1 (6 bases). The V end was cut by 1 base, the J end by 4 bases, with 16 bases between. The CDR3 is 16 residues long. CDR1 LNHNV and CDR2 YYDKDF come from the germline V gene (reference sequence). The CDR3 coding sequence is TGTGCCACCAGCAGAGGGTTCGGGGGGCGGATCACTGAAGCTTTCTTT. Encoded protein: CATSRGFGGRITEAFF.

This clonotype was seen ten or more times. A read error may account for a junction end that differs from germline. This CDR3 is CASSLGGRLGVSF. CDR3 in DNA: TGTGCCAGCAGCTTAGGGGGGCGACTAGGAGTATCCTTC. The rearrangement uses TRBV11-2 and TRBJ2-7; D may be TRBD1 or TRBD2 (6 bases each). This CDR3 is 13 amino acids long. Per germline, CDR1 SGHAT and CDR2 FQNNGV.

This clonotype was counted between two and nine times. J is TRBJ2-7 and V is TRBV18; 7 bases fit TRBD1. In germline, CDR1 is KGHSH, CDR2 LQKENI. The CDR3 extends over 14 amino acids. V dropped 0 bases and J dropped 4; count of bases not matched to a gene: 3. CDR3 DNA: TGTGCCAGCTCACCACCCGGGACAGAATACGAGCAGTACTTC. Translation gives CASSPPGTEYEQYF.

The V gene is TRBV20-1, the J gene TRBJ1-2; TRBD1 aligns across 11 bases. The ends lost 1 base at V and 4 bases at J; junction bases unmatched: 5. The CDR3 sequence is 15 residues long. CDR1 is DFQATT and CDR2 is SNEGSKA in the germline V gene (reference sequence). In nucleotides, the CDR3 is TGCAGTGCTAGAGTCACCGGGACAGGGGGCTATGGCTACACCTTC. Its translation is CSARVTGTGGYGYTF.

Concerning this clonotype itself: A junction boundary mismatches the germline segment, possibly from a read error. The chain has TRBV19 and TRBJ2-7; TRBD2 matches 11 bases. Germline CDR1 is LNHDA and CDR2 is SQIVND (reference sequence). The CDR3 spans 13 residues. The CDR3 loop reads CASRGTLAGEQCF. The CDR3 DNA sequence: TGTGCCAGTAGGGGGACACTAGCGGGAGAGCAGTGCTTC. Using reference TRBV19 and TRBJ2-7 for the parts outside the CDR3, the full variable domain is DGGITQSPKYLFRKEGQNVTLSCEQNLNHDAMYWYRQDPGQGLRLIYYSQIVNDFQKGDIAEGYSVSREKKESFPLTVTSAQKNPTAFYLCASRGTLAGEQCFGPGTRLTVT.

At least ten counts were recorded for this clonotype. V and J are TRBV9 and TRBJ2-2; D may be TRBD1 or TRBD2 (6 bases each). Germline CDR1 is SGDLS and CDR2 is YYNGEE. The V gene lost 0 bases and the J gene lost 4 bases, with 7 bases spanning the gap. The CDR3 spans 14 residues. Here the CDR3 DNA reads TGTGCCAGCAGCGTAGCGGGGGCCACCGGGGAGCTGTTTTTT. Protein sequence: CASSVAGATGELFF.

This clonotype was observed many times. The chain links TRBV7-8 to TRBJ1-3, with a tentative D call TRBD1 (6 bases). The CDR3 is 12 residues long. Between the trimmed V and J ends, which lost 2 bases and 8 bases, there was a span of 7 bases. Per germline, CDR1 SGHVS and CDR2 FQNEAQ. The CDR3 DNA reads TGTGCCAGCAGCTTAAGGACAGACACCATATATTTT. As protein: CASSLRTDTIYF.

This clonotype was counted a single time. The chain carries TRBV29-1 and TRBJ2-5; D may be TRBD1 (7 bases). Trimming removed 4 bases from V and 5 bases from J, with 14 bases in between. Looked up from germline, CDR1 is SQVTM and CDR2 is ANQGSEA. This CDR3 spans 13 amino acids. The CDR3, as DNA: TGCAGCGTTGTATCAGGGGGGATTGAGACCCAGTACTTC. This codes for CSVVSGGIETQYF. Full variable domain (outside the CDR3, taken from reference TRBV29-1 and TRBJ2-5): SAVISQKPSRDICQRGTSLTIQCQVDSQVTMMFWYRQQPGQSLTLIATANQGSEATYESGFVIDKFPISRPNLTFSTLTVSNMSPEDSSIYLCSVVSGGIETQYFGPGTRLLVL.

The CDR3: CSAASAGALGETQYF. The CDR3 DNA follows: TGCAGTGCTGCCTCAGCGGGTGCCCTAGGGGAGACCCAGTACTTC. The V and J genes are TRBV20-1 and TRBJ2-5; D might be TRBD2 (6 bases). This CDR3 spans 15 amino acids. Germline CDR1 reads DFQATT; CDR2 reads SNEGSKA (reference sequence). V shed 5 bases and J shed 5 bases, with 21 bases lying between them.

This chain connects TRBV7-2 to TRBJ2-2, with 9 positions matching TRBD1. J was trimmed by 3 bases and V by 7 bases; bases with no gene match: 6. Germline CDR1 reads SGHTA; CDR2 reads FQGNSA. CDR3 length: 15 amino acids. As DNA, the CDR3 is TGTGCCAGCACCCGGGACAGGGCCCACACCGGGGAGCTGTTTTTT. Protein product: CASTRDRAHTGELFF.

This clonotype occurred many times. CDR3 protein: CASSPTGDEQYF. The CDR3 nucleotides are TGTGCCAGCAGCCCGACGGGGGACGAGCAGTACTTC. The chain combines TRBV7-9 with TRBJ2-7, with D possibly matching TRBD2 (6 bases). The CDR3 totals 12 residues. Trimming removed 5 bases at V and 5 bases at J, with 10 bases between. From germline, CDR1 is SEHNR and CDR2 FQNEAQ (reference sequence).

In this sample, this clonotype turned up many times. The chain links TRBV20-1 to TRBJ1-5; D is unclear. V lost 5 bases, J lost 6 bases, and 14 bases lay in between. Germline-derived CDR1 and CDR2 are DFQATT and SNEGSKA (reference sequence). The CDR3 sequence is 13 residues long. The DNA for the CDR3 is TGCAGTGCTCCCTCGGCAGTGCGTCAGCCCCAGCATTTT. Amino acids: CSAPSAVRQPQHF.

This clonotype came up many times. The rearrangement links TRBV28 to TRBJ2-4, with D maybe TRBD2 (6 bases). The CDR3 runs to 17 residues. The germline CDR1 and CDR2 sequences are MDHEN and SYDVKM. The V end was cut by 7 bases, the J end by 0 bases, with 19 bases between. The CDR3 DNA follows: TGTGCCAGCACCTACGGATCCGGGACTGTAGCCAAAAACATTCAGTACTTC. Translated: CASTYGSGTVAKNIQYF. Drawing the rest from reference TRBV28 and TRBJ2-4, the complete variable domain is DVKVTQSSRYLVKRTGEKVFLECVQDMDHENMFWYRQDPGLGLRLIYFSYDVKMKEKGDIPEGYSVSREKKERFSLILESASTNQTSMYLCASTYGSGTVAKNIQYFGAGTRLSVL.

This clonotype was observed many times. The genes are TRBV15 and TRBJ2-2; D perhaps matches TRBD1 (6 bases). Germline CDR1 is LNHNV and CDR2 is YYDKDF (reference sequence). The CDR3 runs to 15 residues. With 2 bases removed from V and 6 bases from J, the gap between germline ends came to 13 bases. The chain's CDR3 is CATSRQNRVPGELFF. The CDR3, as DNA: TGTGCCACCAGCAGACAAAACAGGGTTCCCGGGGAGCTGTTTTTT.

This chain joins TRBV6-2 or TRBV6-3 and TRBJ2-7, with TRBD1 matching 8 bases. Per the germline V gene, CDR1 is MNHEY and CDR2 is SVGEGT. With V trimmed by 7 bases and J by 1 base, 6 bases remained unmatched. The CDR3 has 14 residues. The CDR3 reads CASTIDRGSYEQYF. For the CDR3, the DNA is TGTGCCAGCACCATTGACAGGGGATCCTACGAGCAGTACTTC.

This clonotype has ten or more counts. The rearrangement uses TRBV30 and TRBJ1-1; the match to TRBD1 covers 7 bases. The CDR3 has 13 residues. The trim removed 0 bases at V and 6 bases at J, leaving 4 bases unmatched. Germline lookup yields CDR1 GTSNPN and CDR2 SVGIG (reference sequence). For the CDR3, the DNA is TGTGCCTGGAGTGTGACAGGGTCATCTGAAGCTTTCTTT. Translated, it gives CAWSVTGSSEAFF.

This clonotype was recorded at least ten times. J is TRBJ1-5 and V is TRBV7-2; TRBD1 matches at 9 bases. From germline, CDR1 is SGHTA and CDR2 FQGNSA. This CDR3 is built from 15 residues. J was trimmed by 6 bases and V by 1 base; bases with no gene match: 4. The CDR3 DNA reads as TGTGCCAGCAGCTTAGTTTTGGACAGGGGTCAGCCCCAGCATTTT. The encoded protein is CASSLVLDRGQPQHF.

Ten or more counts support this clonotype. The CDR3 sequence: CASSPKDRVNTGELFF. CDR3 in DNA: TGTGCCAGCAGTCCCAAGGACAGGGTGAACACCGGGGAGCTGTTTTTT. J is TRBJ2-2 and V is TRBV2; 8 bases match TRBD1. CDR3 length: 16 amino acids. The V and J ends lost 5 bases and 1 base, in that order; junction bases with no gene match: 6. The germline CDR1 and CDR2 sequences are SNHLY and FYNNEI.

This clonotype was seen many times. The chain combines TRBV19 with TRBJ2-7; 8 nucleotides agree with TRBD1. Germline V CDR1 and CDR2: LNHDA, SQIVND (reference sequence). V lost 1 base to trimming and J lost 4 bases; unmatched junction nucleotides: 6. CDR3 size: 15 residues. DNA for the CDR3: TGTGCCAGTAGTATAGCTCGGACAGGGCTTTACGAGCAGTACTTC. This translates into CASSIARTGLYEQYF.

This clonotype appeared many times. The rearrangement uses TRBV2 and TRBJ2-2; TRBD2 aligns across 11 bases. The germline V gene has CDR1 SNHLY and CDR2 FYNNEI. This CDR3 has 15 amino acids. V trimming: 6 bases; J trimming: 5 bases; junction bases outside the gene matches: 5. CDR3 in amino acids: CASSAGLAVTGELFF. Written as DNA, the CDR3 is TGTGCCAGCAGCGCGGGACTAGCGGTGACCGGGGAGCTGTTTTTT.

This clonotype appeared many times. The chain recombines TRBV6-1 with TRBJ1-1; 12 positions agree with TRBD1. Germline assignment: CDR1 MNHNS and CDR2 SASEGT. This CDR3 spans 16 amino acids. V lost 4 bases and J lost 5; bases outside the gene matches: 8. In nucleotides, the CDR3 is TGTGCCAGCAGTGTAGGGGACAGGGGGCGTTGGACTGAAGCTTTCTTT. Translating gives CASSVGDRGRWTEAFF.

DNA for the CDR3: TGTGCCAGCAGTTTAGACCTGATTGCAGAGACCCAGTACTTC. Amino acid sequence: CASSLDLIAETQYF. The genes are TRBV12-3 or TRBV12-4 and TRBJ2-5; D gene ambiguous. V lost 1 base and J 4 bases, leaving 10 bases between the germline ends. CDR3 length: 14 residues.

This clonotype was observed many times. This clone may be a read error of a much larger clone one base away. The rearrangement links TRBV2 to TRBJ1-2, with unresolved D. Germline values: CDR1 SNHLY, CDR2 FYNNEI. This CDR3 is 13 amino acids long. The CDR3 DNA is TGTGCCAGCAGTGAGGCAGCAAACTATGGCTACATCTTC. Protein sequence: CASSEAANYGYIF.

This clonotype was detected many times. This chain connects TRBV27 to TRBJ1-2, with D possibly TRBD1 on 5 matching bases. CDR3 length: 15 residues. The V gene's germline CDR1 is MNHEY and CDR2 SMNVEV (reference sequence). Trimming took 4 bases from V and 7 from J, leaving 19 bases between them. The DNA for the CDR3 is TGTGCCAGCAGTTGGGGCGCGCCACAGTATGCTGGCTACACCTTC. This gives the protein CASSWGAPQYAGYTF.

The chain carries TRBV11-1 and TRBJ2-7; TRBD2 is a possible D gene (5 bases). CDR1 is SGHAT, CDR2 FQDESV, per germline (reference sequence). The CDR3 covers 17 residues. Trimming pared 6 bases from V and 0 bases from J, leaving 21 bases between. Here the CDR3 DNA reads TGTGCCAGCAGTTCACCGCGGGCCACCTCCTTCTCCTACGAGCAGTACTTC. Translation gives CASSSPRATSFSYEQYF.

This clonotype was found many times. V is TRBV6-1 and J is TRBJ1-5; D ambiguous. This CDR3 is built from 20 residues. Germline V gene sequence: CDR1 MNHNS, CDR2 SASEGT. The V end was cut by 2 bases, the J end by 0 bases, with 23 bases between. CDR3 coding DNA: TGTGCCAGCAGTGAAATTTATAAGACCCCAAATGATAATAGCAATCAGCCCCAGCATTTT. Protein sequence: CASSEIYKTPNDNSNQPQHF.

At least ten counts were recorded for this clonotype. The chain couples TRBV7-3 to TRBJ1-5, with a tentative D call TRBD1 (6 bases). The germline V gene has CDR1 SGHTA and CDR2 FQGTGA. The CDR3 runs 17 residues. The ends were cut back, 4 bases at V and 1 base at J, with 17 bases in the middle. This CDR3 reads CASSSLGGTKSNQPQHF. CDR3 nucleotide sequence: TGTGCCAGCAGCTCCCTGGGTGGGACAAAAAGCAATCAGCCCCAGCATTTT.

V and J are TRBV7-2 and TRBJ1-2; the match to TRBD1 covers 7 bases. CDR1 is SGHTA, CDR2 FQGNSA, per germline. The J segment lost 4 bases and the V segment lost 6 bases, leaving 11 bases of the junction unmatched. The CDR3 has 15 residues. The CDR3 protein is CASRKRGQFVYGYTF. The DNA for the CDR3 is TGTGCCAGCAGGAAGAGGGGACAGTTTGTCTATGGCTACACCTTC. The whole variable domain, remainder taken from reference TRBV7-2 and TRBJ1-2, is GAGVSQSPSNKVTEKGKDVELRCDPISGHTALYWYRQSLGQGLEFLIYFQGNSAPDKSGLPSDRFSAERTGGSVSTLTIQRTQQEDSAVYLCASRKRGQFVYGYTFGSGTRLTVV.

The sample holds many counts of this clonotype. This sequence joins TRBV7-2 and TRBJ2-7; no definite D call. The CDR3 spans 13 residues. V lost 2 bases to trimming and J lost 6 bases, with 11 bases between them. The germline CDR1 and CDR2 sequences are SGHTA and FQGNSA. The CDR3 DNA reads TGTGCCAGCAGCTTATCCACTCGCTTCGAGCAGTACTTC. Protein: CASSLSTRFEQYF.

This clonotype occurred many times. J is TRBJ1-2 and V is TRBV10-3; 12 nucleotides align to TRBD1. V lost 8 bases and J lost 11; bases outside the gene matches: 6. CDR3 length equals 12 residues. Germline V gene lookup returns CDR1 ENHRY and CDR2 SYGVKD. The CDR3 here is CAIGPGQGAYTF. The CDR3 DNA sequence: TGTGCCATCGGCCCGGGACAGGGGGCGTACACCTTC.